The entry below gives a single T cell receptor (beta chain) sequence along with its context. Using immunoSEQ multiplex PCR, the repertoire was profiled, and TCRdb retains in-frame clones only, with some absent. The sample has approximately 110,000 clones, roughly 85% seen once. The sample comes from a study of blood T cell repertoires in COVID-19. The CDR3 spans 13 residues. Germline CDR1 and CDR2: LNHDA and SQIVND (reference sequence). The V and J ends lost 0 bases and 6 bases respectively, with 6 bases between them. J is TRBJ1-5 and V is TRBV19, with D possibly matching TRBD1 (5 bases). The TCR was taken from a human donor in a cohort sampled during active COVID-19. The sequencing sample was made of peripheral blood. The CDR3 is CASSIEGGQPQHF. The DNA of the CDR3 is TGTGCCAGTAGTATAGAGGGGGGTCAGCCCCAGCATTTT.